A single T cell receptor (beta chain) is shown here with its context. The antigen is not known. This sample was included in a study of early T cells in non-severe SARS-CoV-2 infection. Study conclusions and caveats: VDJdb matching, biased toward anti-spike CD8 responses, missed private and CD4 specificities.

Unique molecular identifiers tagged individual cDNA molecules. Using its own MiXCR run on the 5' RACE reads, TCRdb lists one record per CDR3 protein. The table lists 62,000 or so distinct CDR3 sequences, almost 9.5% of them singletons. The CDR3 runs to 14 residues. With 2 bases removed from V and 3 bases from J, the gap between germline ends came to 10 bases. Source material: whole blood. The origin of this receptor is an adult who was a healthcare worker with PCR-confirmed SARS-CoV-2 infection or an uninfected control (not recorded which). The J gene is TRBJ2-5, the V gene TRBV6-7; D is possibly TRBD1 (6 bases). TRBV6-7 belongs to the ORF category, with a function that is uncertain. CDR3 DNA: TGTGCCAGCAGTTACCAAGACAGGAAAGAGACCCAGTACTTC. It translates to CASSYQDRKETQYF.